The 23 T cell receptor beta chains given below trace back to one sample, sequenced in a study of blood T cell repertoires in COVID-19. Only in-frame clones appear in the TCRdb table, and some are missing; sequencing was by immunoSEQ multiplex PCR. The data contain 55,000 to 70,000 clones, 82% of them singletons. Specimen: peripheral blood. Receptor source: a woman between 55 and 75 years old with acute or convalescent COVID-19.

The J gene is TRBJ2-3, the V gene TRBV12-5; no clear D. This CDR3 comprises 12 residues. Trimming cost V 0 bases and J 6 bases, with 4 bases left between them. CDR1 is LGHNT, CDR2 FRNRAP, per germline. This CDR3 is CASGLVRDTQYF. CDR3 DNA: TGTGCTAGTGGTTTGGTTCGGGATACGCAGTATTTT.

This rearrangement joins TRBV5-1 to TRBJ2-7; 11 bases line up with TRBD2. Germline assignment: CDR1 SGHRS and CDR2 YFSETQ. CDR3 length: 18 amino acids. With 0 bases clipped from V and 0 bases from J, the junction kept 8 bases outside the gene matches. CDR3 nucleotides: TGCGCCAGCAGCTTGGACAGACTAGCGGGGCCTAGCTCCTACGAGCAGTACTTC. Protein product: CASSLDRLAGPSSYEQYF.

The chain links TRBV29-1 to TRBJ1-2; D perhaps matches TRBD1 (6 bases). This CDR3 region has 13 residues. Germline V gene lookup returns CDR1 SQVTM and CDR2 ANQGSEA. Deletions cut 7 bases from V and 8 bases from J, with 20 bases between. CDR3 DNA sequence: TGCAGCGCTGGTACAGGGACCGCCTACGGCTACACCTTC. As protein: CSAGTGTAYGYTF.

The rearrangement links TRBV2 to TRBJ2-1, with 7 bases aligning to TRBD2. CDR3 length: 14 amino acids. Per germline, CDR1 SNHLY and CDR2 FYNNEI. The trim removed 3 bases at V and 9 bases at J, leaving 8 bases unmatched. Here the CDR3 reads CASSDGVAGSEQFF. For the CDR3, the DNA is TGTGCCAGCAGTGATGGAGTAGCGGGCAGTGAGCAGTTCTTC.

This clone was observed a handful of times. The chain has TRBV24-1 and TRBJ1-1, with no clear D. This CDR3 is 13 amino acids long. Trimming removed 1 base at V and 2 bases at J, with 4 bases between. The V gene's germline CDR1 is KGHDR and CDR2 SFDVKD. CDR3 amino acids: CATSDFRNTEAFF. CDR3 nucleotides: TGTGCCACCAGTGATTTTCGTAACACTGAAGCTTTCTTT.

The CDR3 DNA follows: TGTGCCAGCAGTTACTCGAACAGGGAGGGTCGCCAAGAGACCCAGTACTTC. Encoded protein: CASSYSNREGRQETQYF. The V gene is TRBV6-2 or TRBV6-3, the J gene TRBJ2-5, with D perhaps matching TRBD2 (7 bases). Germline V gives CDR1 MNHEY, CDR2 SVGEGT. Trimming pared 0 bases from V and 1 base from J, leaving 15 bases between. The CDR3 runs to 17 residues.

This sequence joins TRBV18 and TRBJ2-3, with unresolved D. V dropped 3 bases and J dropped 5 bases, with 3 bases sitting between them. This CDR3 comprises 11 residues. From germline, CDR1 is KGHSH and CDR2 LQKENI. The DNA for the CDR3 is TGTGCCAGCTCACCGAGAGATACGCAGTATTTT. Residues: CASSPRDTQYF.

CDR3 amino acids: CASSQRWNEQFF. DNA of the CDR3: TGCGCCAGCAGCCAGAGGTGGAATGAGCAGTTCTTC. The genes are TRBV5-1 and TRBJ2-1; unclear D gene. This CDR3 has 12 amino acids. The germline gives CDR1 SGHRS, CDR2 YFSETQ. Deletions cut 4 bases from V and 7 bases from J, with 9 bases between.

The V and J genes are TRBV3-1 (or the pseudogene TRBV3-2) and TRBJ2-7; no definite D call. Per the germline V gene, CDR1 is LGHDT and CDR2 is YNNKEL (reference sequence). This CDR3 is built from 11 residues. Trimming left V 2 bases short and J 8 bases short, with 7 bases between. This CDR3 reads CASSQFLQQYF. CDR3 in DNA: TGTGCCAGCAGCCAATTCCTCCAGCAGTACTTC.

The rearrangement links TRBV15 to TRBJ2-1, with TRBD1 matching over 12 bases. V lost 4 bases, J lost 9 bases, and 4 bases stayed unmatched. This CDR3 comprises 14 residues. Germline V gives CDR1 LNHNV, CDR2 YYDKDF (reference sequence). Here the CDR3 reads CATSKGQGAVEQFF. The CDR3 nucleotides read TGTGCCACCAGCAAGGGACAGGGGGCAGTTGAGCAGTTCTTC.

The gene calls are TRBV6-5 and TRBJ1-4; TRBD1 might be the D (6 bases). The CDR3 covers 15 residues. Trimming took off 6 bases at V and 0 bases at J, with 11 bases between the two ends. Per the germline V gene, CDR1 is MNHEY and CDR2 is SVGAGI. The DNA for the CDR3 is TGTGCCAGCAGGGTGGACAGATCAACTAATGAAAAACTGTTTTTT. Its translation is CASRVDRSTNEKLFF.

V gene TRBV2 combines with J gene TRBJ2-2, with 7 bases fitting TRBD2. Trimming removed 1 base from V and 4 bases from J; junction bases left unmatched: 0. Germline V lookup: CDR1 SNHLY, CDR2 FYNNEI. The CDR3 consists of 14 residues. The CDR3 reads CASSEGGGTGELFF. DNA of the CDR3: TGTGCCAGCAGTGAAGGCGGGGGCACCGGGGAGCTGTTTTTT.

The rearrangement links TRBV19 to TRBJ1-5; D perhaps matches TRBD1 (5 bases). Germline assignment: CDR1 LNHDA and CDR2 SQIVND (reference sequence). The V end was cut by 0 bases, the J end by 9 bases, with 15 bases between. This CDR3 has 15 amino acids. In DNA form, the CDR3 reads TGTGCCAGTAGTATAGATCTATCGGGGGTACTGCCCCAGCATTTT. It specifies CASSIDLSGVLPQHF.

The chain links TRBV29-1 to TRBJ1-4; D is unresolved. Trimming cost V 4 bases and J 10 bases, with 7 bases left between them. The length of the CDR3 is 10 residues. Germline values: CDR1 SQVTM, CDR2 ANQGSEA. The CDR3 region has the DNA TGCAGCGTTGTTGAGGGAAAACTGTTTTTT. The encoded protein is CSVVEGKLFF.

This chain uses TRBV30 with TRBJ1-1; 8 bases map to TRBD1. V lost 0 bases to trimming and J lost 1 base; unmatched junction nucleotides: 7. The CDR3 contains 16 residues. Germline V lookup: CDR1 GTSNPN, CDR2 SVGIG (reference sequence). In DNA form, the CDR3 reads TGTGCCTGGAGTGTATTTGGACAGGGAAGGAACACTGAAGCTTTCTTT. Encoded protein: CAWSVFGQGRNTEAFF.

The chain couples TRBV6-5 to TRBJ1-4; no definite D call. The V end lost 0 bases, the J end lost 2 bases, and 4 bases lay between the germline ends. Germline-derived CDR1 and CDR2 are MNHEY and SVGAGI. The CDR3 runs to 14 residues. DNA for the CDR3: TGTGCCAGCAGTTACTCCTCCACTAATGAAAAACTGTTTTTT. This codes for CASSYSSTNEKLFF.

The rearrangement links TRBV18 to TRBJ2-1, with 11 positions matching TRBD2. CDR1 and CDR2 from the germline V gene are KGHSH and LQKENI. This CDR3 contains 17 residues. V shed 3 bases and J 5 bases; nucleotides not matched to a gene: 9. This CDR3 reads CASSPHFSGGGDNEQFF. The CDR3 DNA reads TGTGCCAGCTCACCCCATTTTAGCGGGGGGGGAGACAATGAGCAGTTCTTC.

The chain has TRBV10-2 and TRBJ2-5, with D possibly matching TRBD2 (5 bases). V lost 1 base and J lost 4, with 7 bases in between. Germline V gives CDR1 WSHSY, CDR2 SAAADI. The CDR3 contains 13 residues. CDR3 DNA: TGCGCCAGCAGTGAGTTCGAGGGAGAGACCCAGTACTTC. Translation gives CASSEFEGETQYF.

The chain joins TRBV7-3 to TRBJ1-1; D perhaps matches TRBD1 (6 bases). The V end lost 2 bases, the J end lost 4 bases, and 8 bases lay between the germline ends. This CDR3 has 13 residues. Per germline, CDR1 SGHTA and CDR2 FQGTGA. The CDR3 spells CASSLDRTTEAFF. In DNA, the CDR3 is TGTGCCAGCAGCTTAGACAGGACCACTGAAGCTTTCTTT. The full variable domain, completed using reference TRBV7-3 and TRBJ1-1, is GAGVSQTPSNKVTEKGKYVELRCDPISGHTALYWYRQSLGQGPEFLIYFQGTGAADDSGLPNDRFFAVRPEGSVSTLKIQRTERGDSAVYLCASSLDRTTEAFFGQGTRLTVV.

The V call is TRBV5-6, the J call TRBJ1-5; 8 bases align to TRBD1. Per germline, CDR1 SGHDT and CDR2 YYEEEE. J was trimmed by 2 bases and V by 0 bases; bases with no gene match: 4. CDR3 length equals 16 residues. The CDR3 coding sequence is TGTGCCAGCAGCTTGGGGACAGGGTTCGGCAATCAGCCCCAGCATTTT. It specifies CASSLGTGFGNQPQHF.

This CDR3 is CAWSGGGAMNEQFF. In DNA form, the CDR3 reads TGTGCCTGGAGTGGTGGGGGGGCCATGAATGAGCAGTTCTTC. The chain recombines TRBV30 with TRBJ2-1; D may be TRBD2 (7 bases). V lost 1 base, J lost 7 bases, and 14 bases lay in between. CDR1 is GTSNPN, CDR2 SVGIG, per germline (reference sequence). The CDR3 loop spans 14 amino acids.

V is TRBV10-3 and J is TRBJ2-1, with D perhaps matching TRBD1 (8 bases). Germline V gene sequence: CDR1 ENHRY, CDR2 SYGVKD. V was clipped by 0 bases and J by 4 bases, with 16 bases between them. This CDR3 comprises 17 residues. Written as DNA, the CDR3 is TGTGCCATCAGTGAGTCCGTCGGGGGGACAGGATACAATGAGCAGTTCTTC. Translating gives CAISESVGGTGYNEQFF.

The DNA of the CDR3 is TGTGCCAGCAGCTTAGCAGGGCCAGAACCAAGAGAGCAGTACTTC. Translation gives CASSLAGPEPREQYF. The chain recombines TRBV11-2 with TRBJ2-7; D may be TRBD1 (5 bases). The V end lost 1 base, the J end lost 7 bases, and 17 bases lay between the germline ends. The CDR3 consists of 15 residues. Germline CDR1 and CDR2: SGHAT and FQNNGV.